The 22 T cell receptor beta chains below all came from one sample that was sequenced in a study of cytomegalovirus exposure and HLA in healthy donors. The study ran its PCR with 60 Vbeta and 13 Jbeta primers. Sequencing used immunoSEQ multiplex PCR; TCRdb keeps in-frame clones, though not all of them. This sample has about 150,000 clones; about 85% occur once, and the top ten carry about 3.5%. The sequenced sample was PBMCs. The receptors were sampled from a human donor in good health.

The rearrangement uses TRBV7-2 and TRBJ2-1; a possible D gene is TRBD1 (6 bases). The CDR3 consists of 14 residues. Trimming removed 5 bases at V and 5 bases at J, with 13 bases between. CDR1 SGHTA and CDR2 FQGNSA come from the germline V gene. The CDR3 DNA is TGTGCCAGCAGCCAAGAGGGACAACACAATGAGCAGTTCTTC. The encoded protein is CASSQEGQHNEQFF. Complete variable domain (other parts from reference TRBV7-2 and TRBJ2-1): GAGVSQSPSNKVTEKGKDVELRCDPISGHTALYWYRQSLGQGLEFLIYFQGNSAPDKSGLPSDRFSAERTGGSVSTLTIQRTQQEDSAVYLCASSQEGQHNEQFFGPGTRLTVL.

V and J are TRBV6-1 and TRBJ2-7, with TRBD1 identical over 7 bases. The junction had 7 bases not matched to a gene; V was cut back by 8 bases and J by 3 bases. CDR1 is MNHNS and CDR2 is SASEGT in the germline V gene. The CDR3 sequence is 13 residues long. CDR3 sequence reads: CASGDRLYYEQYF. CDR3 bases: TGTGCCAGCGGGGACAGACTCTACTACGAGCAGTACTTC.

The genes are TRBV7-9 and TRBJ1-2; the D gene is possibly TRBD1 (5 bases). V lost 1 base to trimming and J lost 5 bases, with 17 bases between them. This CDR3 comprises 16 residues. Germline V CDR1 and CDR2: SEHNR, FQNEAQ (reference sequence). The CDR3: CASSLVRAPDEYGYTF. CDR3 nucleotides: TGTGCCAGCAGCTTAGTCAGGGCACCTGACGAGTATGGCTACACCTTC.

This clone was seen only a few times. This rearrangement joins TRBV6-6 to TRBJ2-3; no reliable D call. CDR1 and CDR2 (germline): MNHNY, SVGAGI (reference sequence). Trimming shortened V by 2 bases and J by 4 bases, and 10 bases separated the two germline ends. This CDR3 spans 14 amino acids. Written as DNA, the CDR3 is TGTGCCAGCAGTTACAGAGGAGTCCCAGATACGCAGTATTTT. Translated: CASSYRGVPDTQYF.

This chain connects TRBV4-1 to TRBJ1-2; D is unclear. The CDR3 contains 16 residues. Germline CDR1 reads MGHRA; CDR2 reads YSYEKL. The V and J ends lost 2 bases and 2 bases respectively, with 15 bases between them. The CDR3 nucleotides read TGCGCCAGCAGCCAACCCGCGGTTCGACGGAACTATGGCTACACCTTC. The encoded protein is CASSQPAVRRNYGYTF.

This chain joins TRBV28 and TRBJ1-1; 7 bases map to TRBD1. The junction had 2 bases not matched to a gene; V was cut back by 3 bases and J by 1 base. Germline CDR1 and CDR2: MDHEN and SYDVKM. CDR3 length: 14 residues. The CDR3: CASSFRGTNTEAFF. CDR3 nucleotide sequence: TGTGCCAGCAGTTTCAGGGGGACGAACACTGAAGCTTTCTTT.

The CDR3 bases are TGTGCCAGCGCTCGGTCGGGTGAAGCTTTCTTT. It encodes CASARSGEAFF. J is TRBJ1-1 and V is TRBV6-5; no definite D call. The CDR3 loop spans 11 amino acids. CDR1 is MNHEY, CDR2 SVGAGI, per germline. Trimming took 8 bases from V and 7 from J, leaving 11 bases between them.

The CDR3 loop reads CASSDVRRGGTETQYF. The CDR3 bases are TGTGCCAGCAGTGATGTAAGGCGGGGGGGCACAGAGACCCAGTACTTC. This chain links TRBV2 with TRBJ2-5; 9 bases match TRBD2. V shed 3 bases, J shed 4 bases, and the junction held 9 bases outside the gene matches. CDR1 is SNHLY and CDR2 is FYNNEI in the germline V gene. This CDR3 region has 16 residues.

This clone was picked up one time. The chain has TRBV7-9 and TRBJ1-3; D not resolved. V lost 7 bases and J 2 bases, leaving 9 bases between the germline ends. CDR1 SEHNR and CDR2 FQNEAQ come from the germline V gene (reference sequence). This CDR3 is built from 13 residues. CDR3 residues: CASTEGPGNTIYF. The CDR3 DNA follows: TGTGCCAGCACCGAGGGCCCTGGAAACACCATATATTTT. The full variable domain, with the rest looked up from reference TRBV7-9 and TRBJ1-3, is DTGVSQNPRHKITKRGQNVTFRCDPISEHNRLYWYRQTLGQGPEFLTYFQNEAQLEKSRLLSDRFSAERPKGSFSTLEIQRTEQGDSAMYLCASTEGPGNTIYFGEGSWLTVV.

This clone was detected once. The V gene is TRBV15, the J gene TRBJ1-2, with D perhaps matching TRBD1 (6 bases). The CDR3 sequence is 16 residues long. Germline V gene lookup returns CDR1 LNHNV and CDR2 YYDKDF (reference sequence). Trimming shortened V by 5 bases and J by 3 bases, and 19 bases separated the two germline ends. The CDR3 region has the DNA TGTGCCACCAGCGGAGGGGGTCGCGGGACTGACTATGGCTACACCTTC. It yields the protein CATSGGGRGTDYGYTF. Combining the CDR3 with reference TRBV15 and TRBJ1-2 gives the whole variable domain DAMVIQNPRYQVTQFGKPVTLSCSQTLNHNVMYWYQQKSSQAPKLLFHYYDKDFNNEADTPDNFQSRRPNTSFCFLDIRSPGLGDTAMYLCATSGGGRGTDYGYTFGSGTRLTVV.

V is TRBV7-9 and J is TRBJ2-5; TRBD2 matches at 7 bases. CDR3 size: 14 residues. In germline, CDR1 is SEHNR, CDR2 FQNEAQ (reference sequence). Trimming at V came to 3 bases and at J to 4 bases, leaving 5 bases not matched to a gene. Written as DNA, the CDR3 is TGTGCCAGCAGCTTCGGACTAGAAAGAGAGACCCAGTACTTC. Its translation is CASSFGLERETQYF. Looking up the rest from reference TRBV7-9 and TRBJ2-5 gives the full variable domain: DTGVSQNPRHKITKRGQNVTFRCDPISEHNRLYWYRQTLGQGPEFLTYFQNEAQLEKSRLLSDRFSAERPKGSFSTLEIQRTEQGDSAMYLCASSFGLERETQYFGPGTRLLVL.

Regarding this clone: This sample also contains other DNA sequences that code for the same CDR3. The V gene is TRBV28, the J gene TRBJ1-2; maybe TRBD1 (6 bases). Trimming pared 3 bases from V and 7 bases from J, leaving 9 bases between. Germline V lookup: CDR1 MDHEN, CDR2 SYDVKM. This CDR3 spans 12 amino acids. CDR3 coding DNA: TGTGCCAGCAGTTTCAGGGGTAGTGGCTACACCTTC. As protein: CASSFRGSGYTF.

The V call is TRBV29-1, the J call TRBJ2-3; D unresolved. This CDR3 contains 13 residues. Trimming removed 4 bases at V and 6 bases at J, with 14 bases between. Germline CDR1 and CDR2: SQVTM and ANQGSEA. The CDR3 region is CSVVTPPADTQYF. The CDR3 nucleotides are TGCAGCGTTGTAACTCCGCCCGCGGATACGCAGTATTTT.

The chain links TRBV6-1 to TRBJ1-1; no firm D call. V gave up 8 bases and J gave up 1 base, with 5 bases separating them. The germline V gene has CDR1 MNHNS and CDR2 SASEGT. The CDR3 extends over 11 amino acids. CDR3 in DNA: TGTGCCAGCCGGGAGAACACTGAAGCTTTCTTT. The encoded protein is CASRENTEAFF.

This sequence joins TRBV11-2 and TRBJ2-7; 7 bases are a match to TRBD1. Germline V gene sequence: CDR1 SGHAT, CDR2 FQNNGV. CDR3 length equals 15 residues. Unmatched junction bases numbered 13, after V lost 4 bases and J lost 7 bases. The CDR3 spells CASSSLQGPLGEQYF. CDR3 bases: TGTGCCAGCAGCTCCTTACAGGGGCCCCTGGGGGAGCAGTACTTC.

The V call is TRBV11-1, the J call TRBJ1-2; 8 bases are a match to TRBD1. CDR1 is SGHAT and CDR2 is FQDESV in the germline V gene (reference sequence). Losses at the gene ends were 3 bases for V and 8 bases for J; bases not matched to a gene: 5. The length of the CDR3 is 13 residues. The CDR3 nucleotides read TGTGCCAGCAGCTTGGACAGGGATGGAGGCTACACCTTC. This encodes CASSLDRDGGYTF.

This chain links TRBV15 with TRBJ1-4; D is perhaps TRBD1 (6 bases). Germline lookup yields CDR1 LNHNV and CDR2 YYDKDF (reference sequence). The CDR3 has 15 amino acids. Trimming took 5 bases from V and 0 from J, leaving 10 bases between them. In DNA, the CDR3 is TGTGCCACCAGCCGAGGGGGGGCAACTAATGAAAAACTGTTTTTT. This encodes CATSRGGATNEKLFF. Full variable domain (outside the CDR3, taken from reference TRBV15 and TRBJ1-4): DAMVIQNPRYQVTQFGKPVTLSCSQTLNHNVMYWYQQKSSQAPKLLFHYYDKDFNNEADTPDNFQSRRPNTSFCFLDIRSPGLGDTAMYLCATSRGGATNEKLFFGSGTQLSVL.

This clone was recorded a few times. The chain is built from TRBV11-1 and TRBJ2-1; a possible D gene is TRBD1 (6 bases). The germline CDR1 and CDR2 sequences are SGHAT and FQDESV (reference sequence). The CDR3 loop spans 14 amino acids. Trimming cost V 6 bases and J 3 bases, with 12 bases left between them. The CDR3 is CASSWTENYNEQFF. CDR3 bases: TGTGCCAGCAGTTGGACAGAAAACTACAATGAGCAGTTCTTC.

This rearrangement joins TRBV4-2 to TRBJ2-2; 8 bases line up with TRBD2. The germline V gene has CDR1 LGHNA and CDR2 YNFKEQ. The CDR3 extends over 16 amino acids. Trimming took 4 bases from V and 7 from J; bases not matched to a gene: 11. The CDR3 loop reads CASSPRPGGPSGELFF. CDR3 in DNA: TGTGCCAGCAGCCCCCGGCCGGGGGGGCCCAGCGGGGAGCTGTTTTTT.

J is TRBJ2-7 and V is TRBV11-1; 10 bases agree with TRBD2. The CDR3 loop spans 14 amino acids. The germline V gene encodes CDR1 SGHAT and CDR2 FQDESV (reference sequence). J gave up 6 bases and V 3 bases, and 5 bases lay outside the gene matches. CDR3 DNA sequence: TGTGCCAGCAGCTTCGATCTAGCGGGAGCCGAGCAGTACTTC. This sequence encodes CASSFDLAGAEQYF. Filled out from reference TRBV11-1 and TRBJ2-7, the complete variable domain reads EAEVAQSPRYKITEKSQAVAFWCDPISGHATLYWYRQILGQGPELLVQFQDESVVDDSQLPKDRFSAERLKGVDSTLKIQPAELGDSAMYLCASSFDLAGAEQYFGPGTRLTVT.

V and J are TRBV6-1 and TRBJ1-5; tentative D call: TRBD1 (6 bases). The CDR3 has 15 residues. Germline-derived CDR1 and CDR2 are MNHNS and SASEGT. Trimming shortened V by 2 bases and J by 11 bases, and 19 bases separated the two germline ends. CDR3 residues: CASSELVGQLMTQHF. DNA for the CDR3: TGTGCCAGCAGTGAATTGGTCGGACAGCTCATGACCCAGCATTTT.

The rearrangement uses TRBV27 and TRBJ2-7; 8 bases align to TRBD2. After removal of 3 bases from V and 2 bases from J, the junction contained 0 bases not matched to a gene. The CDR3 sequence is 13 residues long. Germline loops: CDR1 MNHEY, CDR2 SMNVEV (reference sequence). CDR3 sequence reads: CASSFSGAYEQYF. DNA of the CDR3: TGTGCCAGCAGTTTTAGCGGGGCCTACGAGCAGTACTTC.